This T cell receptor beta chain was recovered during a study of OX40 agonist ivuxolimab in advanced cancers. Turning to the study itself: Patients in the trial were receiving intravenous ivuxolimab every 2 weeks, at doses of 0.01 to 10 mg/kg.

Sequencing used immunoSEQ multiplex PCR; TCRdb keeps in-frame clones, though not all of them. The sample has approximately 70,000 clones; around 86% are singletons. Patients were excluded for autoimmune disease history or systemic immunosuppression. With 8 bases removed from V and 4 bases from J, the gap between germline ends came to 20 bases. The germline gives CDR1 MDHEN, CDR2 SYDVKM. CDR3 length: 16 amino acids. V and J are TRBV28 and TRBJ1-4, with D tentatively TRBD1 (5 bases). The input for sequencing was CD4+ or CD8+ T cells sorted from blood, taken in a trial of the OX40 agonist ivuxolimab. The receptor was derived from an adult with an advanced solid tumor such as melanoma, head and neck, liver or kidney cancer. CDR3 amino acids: CASRTGLRRGNEKLFF. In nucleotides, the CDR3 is TGTGCCAGCCGGACCGGCTTACGGAGGGGTAATGAAAAACTGTTTTTT. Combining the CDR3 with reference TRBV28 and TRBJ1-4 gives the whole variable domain DVKVTQSSRYLVKRTGEKVFLECVQDMDHENMFWYRQDPGLGLRLIYFSYDVKMKEKGDIPEGYSVSREKKERFSLILESASTNQTSMYLCASRTGLRRGNEKLFFGSGTQLSVL.